This is a list of T cell receptor beta chains from one sample in a study of graft-versus-host responses after intestinal transplantation. Sequencing used immunoSEQ multiplex PCR; TCRdb keeps in-frame clones, though not all of them. The data contain 62,000 or so clones, 70% to 90% of them singletons. The specimen comprised PBMCs, sampled 26 days after transplant. Source of these receptors: a human patient who received an intestinal transplant, so some T cells may come from the graft donor. Both conserved end residues are part of each CDR3. The D gene is left open where the match is weak. A row's size may be missing; if present it is once, few, many or a size class.

D	V	J	size	DNA	CDR3
TRBD1	TRBV6-5	TRBJ1-3	NA	TGTGCCAGCTGGGGACAGGCTGGAAACACCATATATTTT	CASWGQAGNTIYF
NA	TRBV21-1	TRBJ1-1	few	TGTGCCAGCAGCAAACTCGGGAACACTGAAGCTTTCTTT	CASSKLGNTEAFF
TRBD1	TRBV11-2	TRBJ1-2	NA	TGTGCCAGCCGCCGGGAGGGGGCCTATGGCTACACCTTC	CASRREGAYGYTF
NA	TRBV6-1	TRBJ1-5	NA	TGTGCCTCCAACCCTCAGGGGAGTCAGCCCCAGCATTTT	CASNPQGSQPQHF
NA	TRBV7-9	TRBJ2-5	NA	TGTGCCAGCAGCCCCCCTATCACACAGGGCCAAGAGACCCAGTACTTC	CASSPPITQGQETQYF
TRBD1	TRBV27	TRBJ2-6	NA	TGTGCCAGCGCGCTTTGGACTGGGACAGGCAGTCCTGGGGCCAACGTCCTGACTTTC	CASALWTGTGSPGANVLTF
NA	TRBV9	TRBJ2-2	NA	TGTGCCAGCAGCGATAGAGGAGCGAACACCGGGGAGCTGTTTTTT	CASSDRGANTGELFF
NA	TRBV19	TRBJ1-5	medium-sized	TGTGCCAGTAGCGCCTGGGGAAGGGGTAATCAGCCCCAGCATTTT	CASSAWGRGNQPQHF
TRBD1	TRBV5-4	TRBJ2-5	NA	TGTGCCAGCAGCTCGGAATTAAGGGGGCTACAAGAGACCCAGTACTTC	CASSSELRGLQETQYF
TRBD1	TRBV18	TRBJ1-2	NA	TGTGCCAGCTCACCTGGACAGGACTATGGCTACACCTTC	CASSPGQDYGYTF
NA	TRBV29-1	TRBJ2-5	NA	TGCAGCGTTAGGGATACAGGGGAGACCCAGTACTTC	CSVRDTGETQYF
TRBD1	TRBV7-9	TRBJ1-4	NA	TGTGCCAGCAGCCACCGCAACAGGGGGCACGAAAAACTGTTTTTT	CASSHRNRGHEKLFF
TRBD2	TRBV7-8	TRBJ2-3	NA	TGTGCCAGCAGCCCCCCCGCGGGGGGTGTAGAAGGCACAGATACGCAGTATTTT	CASSPPAGGVEGTDTQYF
TRBD1	TRBV27	TRBJ1-6	NA	TGTGCCAGCAGTTTATCGGTACAGGGGGGCAATTCACCCCTCCACTTT	CASSLSVQGGNSPLHF
TRBD2	TRBV5-4	TRBJ2-1	NA	TGTGCCAGCAACCCGGGGGGGAATGAGCAGTTCTTC	CASNPGGNEQFF
TRBD2	TRBV7-2	TRBJ2-7	NA	TGTGCCAGCAGCTTGGGGGGGGAACTAGCGCCTTACGAGCAGTACTTC	CASSLGGELAPYEQYF
NA	TRBV28	TRBJ1-4	few	TGTGCCAGCAGTTTTTCAATTTTCCCTGAAAAACTGTTTTTT	CASSFSIFPEKLFF
TRBD1	TRBV28	TRBJ2-7	NA	TGTGCCAGCAGCCGGGAGAGATTGGACAGGGGGAACGAGCAGTACTTC	CASSRERLDRGNEQYF
NA	TRBV4-1	TRBJ2-1	NA	TGCGCCAGCAGCCAGTACTCCTACAATGAGCAGTTCTTC	CASSQYSYNEQFF
NA	TRBV4-2	TRBJ2-2	NA	TGTGCCAGCAGCCAAGACCGGGGTTCACAGTCCACCGGGGAGCTGTTTTTT	CASSQDRGSQSTGELFF
NA	TRBV5-6	TRBJ1-2	NA	TGTGCCAGCAGCTTGGGCGGTTTCTATGGCTACACCTTC	CASSLGGFYGYTF
NA	TRBV6-5	TRBJ1-1	NA	TGTGCCAGCAGTTTAGCCGGGTACACTGAAGCTTTCTTT	CASSLAGYTEAFF
NA	TRBV29-1	TRBJ1-1	NA	TGCAGCGTTCTCCCAGAGAACACTGAAGCTTTCTTT	CSVLPENTEAFF
TRBD1	TRBV2	TRBJ2-5	NA	TGTGCCAGCAGTGAAGGACAGGGGTTCCAAGAGACCCAGTACTTC	CASSEGQGFQETQYF
NA	TRBV4-2	TRBJ1-1	NA	TGTGCCAGCAGCCCTACCGAGAACACTGAAGCTTTCTTT	CASSPTENTEAFF
TRBD1	TRBV19	TRBJ1-1	NA	TGTGCCAGTAGTATGGACAGGTTCACTGAAGCTTTCTTT	CASSMDRFTEAFF
NA	TRBV2	TRBJ1-6	NA	TGTGCCAGCAGATCCGAGGACAGTCCTAATTCACCCCTCCACTTT	CASRSEDSPNSPLHF
TRBD1	TRBV5-4	TRBJ1-3	NA	TGTGCCAGCAGCTCGGGACAGGACGGAAGAAACACCATATATTTT	CASSSGQDGRNTIYF
TRBD2	TRBV11-2	TRBJ2-5	NA	TGTGCCAGCAGTTATTTGGGGCGGGGGGAAGAGACCCAGTACTTC	CASSYLGRGEETQYF
TRBD1	TRBV28	TRBJ1-2	NA	TGTGCCAGCAGTTTGGGACAGGGAAACTATGGCTACACCTTC	CASSLGQGNYGYTF
TRBD2	TRBV25-1	TRBJ2-1	NA	TGTGCCAGCATTCCGGGAGGGGTTGGTGAGCAGTTCTTC	CASIPGGVGEQFF
TRBD2	TRBV28	TRBJ2-1	NA	TGTGCCAGCAGTTTAGCGGCGGGGGGGTCCTACAATGAGCAGTTCTTC	CASSLAAGGSYNEQFF
TRBD1	TRBV13	TRBJ2-2	NA	TGTGCCAGCAGCCCCTCTCCCGGACAGGGAGCCACCGGGGAGCTGTTTTTT	CASSPSPGQGATGELFF
TRBD1	TRBV27	TRBJ1-2	NA	TGTGCCAGCAGTCTAGGGGGCCCTATGGGCTACACCTTC	CASSLGGPMGYTF
NA	TRBV7-3	TRBJ1-1	NA	TGTGCCAGCAGCTTCAGGGGTACCACTGAAGCTTTCTTT	CASSFRGTTEAFF
TRBD2	TRBV28	TRBJ2-5	NA	TGTGCCAGCAGTCCCGGGGAGCGGGGCCGAGAGACCCAGTACTTC	CASSPGERGRETQYF
TRBD2	TRBV6-5	TRBJ2-3	NA	TGTGCCAGCAGTGGACTAGCGGGTGGCACAGATACGCAGTATTTT	CASSGLAGGTDTQYF
NA	TRBV5-8	TRBJ1-5	NA	TGTGCCAGCCAAAGGACAGATAATCAGCCCCAGCATTTT	CASQRTDNQPQHF
TRBD1	TRBV27	TRBJ1-2	NA	TGTGCCAGCAGTGCACGGACAGGGAATAGCTACACCTTC	CASSARTGNSYTF
TRBD1	TRBV27	TRBJ1-1	NA	TGTGCCAGCAGTTTATCGTCGGAGGGGGCTGTTTCTATGAACACTGAAGCTTTCTTT	CASSLSSEGAVSMNTEAFF
NA	TRBV5-1	TRBJ2-7	NA	TGCGCCAGCGGCTTGGGAACAGGGAACGAGCAGTACTTC	CASGLGTGNEQYF
NA	TRBV2	TRBJ1-5	NA	TGTGCCAGCAGGGGGCTAGGGCAGCCCCAGCATTTT	CASRGLGQPQHF
NA	TRBV29-1	TRBJ1-2	NA	TGCAGCGTTGAGGGAAACGGACTTAACTATGGCTACACCTTC	CSVEGNGLNYGYTF
TRBD2	TRBV7-6	TRBJ2-1	NA	TGTGCCAGCAGCCCCCCCCCTAGCGGGGGCCATGAGCAGTTCTTC	CASSPPPSGGHEQFF
NA	TRBV4-1	TRBJ2-2	NA	TGCGCCAGCAGCCAAGGGGGAGGCGGGGAGCTGTTTTTT	CASSQGGGGELFF
TRBD1	TRBV19	TRBJ1-2	NA	TGTGCCAGTAGTCCTGGGACAGCTAACTATGGCTACACCTTC	CASSPGTANYGYTF
NA	TRBV9	TRBJ2-5	NA	TGTGCCAGCAGCGTCCAAGGGGGATACAATCAAGAGACCCAGTACTTC	CASSVQGGYNQETQYF
NA	TRBV9	TRBJ2-3	NA	TGTGCCAGCAGCCCGGGGTTCTTCGGCACAGATACGCAGTATTTT	CASSPGFFGTDTQYF
NA	TRBV7-6	TRBJ1-5	NA	TGTGCCAGCAGCCCGAACAGTAATCAGCCCCAGCATTTT	CASSPNSNQPQHF
NA	TRBV11-1	TRBJ2-1	NA	TGTGCCAGCAGCCCTCAGGAACCGGGGGCCTACAATGAGCAGTTCTTC	CASSPQEPGAYNEQFF